This entry concerns a single T cell receptor (beta chain). Its target is unknown. TCRdb reprocessed the 5' RACE reads via MiXCR and lists one record per CDR3 protein. This table holds approximately 1.8 million distinct CDR3 sequences, 32% found once. This sample was taken from a study of identical twins. The germline V gene encodes CDR1 DFQATT and CDR2 SNEGSKA (reference sequence). This CDR3 comprises 14 residues. The V end lost 1 base, the J end lost 1 base, and 7 bases lay between the germline ends. The study, taken as a whole, reports: Out-of-frame TCR alpha sharing in monozygotic twins exceeded recombination model predictions. Insertions were reduced in abundant cord blood beta clonotypes but not in memory repertoires. Zero-insertion analyses were open to partial confounding by invariant MAIT and iNKT cells. The analysis was cross-sectional rather than longitudinal within donors.

The specimen was cord blood. This rearrangement joins TRBV20-1 to TRBJ2-2; D unclear. The origin of this receptor is a newborn girl in good health. CDR3 DNA: TGCAGTGCTAGAGGGTGGGGGAACACCGGGGAGCTGTTTTTT. Translation gives CSARGWGNTGELFF.